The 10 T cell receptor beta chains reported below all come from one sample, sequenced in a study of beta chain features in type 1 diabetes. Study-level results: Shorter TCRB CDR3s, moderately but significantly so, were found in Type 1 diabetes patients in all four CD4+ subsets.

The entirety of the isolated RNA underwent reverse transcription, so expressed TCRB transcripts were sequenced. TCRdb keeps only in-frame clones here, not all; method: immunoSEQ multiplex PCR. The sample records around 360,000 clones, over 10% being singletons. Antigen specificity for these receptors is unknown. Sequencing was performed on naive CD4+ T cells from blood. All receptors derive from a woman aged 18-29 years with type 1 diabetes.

CDR3 in DNA: TGTGCCAGCAGTGATGACACATCCCAGGGAGAAAAACTGTTTTTT. Translating gives CASSDDTSQGEKLFF. This rearrangement joins TRBV25-1 to TRBJ1-4; tentative D call: TRBD1 (5 bases). Trimming cost V 3 bases and J 8 bases, with 16 bases left between them. This CDR3 has 15 amino acids. Per germline, CDR1 MGHDK and CDR2 SYGVNS. Full variable domain (missing parts from reference TRBV25-1 and TRBJ1-4): EADIYQTPRYLVIGTGKKITLECSQTMGHDKMYWYQQDPGMELHLIHYSYGVNSTEKGDLSSESTVSRIRTEHFPLTLESARPSHTSQYLCASSDDTSQGEKLFFGSGTQLSVL.

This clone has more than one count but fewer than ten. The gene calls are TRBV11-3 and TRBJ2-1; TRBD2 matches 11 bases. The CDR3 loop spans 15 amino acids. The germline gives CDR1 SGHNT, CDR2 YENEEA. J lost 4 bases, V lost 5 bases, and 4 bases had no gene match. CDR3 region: CASSMGLAAYNEQFF. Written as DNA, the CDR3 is TGTGCCAGCAGCATGGGACTAGCGGCTTACAATGAGCAGTTCTTC.

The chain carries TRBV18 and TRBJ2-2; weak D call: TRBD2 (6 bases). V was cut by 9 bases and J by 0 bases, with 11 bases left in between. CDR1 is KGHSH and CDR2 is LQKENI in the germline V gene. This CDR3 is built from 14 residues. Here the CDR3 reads CASLLAPNTGELFF. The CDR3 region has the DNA TGTGCCAGTCTCCTAGCGCCGAACACCGGGGAGCTGTTTTTT.

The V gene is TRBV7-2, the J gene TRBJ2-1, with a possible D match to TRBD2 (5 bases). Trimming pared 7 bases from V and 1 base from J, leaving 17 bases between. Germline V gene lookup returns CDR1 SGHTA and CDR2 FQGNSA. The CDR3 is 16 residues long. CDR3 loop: CASNYDAGRSYNEQFF. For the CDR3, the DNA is TGTGCCAGCAACTACGATGCGGGTCGGTCCTACAATGAGCAGTTCTTC.

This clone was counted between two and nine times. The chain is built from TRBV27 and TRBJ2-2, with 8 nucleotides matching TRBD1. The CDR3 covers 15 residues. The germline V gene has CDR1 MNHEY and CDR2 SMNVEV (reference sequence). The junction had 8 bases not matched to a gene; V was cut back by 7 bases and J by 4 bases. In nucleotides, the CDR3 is TGTGCCAGCACCCGGACAGGGTCGGGCACCGGGGAGCTGTTTTTT. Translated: CASTRTGSGTGELFF.

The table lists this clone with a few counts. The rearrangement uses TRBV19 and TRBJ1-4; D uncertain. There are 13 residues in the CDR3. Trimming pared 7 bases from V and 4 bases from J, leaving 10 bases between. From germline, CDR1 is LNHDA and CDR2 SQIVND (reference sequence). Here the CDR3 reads CASKDGSNEKLFF. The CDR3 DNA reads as TGTGCCAGTAAGGACGGGAGTAATGAAAAACTGTTTTTT.

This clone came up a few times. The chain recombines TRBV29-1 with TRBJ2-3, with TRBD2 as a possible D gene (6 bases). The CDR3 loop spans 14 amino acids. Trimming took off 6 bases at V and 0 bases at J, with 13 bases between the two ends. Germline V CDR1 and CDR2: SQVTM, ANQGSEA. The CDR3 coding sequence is TGCAGCGTGCGAGAAGGGACTAGCACAGATACGCAGTATTTT. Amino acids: CSVREGTSTDTQYF.

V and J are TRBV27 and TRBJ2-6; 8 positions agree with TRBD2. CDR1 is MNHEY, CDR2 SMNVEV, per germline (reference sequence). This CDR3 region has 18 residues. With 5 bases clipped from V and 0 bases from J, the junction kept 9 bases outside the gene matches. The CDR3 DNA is TGTGCCAGCAGTCCCAAAGCGGGGGCGATCTCTGGGGCCAACGTCCTGACTTTC. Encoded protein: CASSPKAGAISGANVLTF.

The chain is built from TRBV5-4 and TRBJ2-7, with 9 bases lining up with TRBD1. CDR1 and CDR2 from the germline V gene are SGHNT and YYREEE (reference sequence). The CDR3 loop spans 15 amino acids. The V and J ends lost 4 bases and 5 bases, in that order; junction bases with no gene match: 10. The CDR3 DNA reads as TGTGCCAGCAGCCCACCACAGGGGGCGTTAAACGAGCAGTACTTC. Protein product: CASSPPQGALNEQYF.

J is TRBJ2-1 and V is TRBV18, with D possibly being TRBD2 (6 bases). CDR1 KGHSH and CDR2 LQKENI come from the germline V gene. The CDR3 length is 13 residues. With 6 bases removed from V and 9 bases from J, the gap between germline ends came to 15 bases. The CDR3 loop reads CASSPTLEGEQFF. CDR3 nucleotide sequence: TGTGCCAGCTCCCCCACCCTGGAGGGTGAGCAGTTCTTC.